This is a list of T cell receptor beta chains from one sample in a study of beta chain features in type 1 diabetes. Method: immunoSEQ multiplex PCR; TCRdb's copy keeps in-frame clones and lacks some. Among 350,000 to 450,000 clones listed, around 15% were seen once. The sample was naive CD4+ T cells from blood. All receptors come from a young woman in good health. The CDR3 runs from the conserved cysteine through the conserved F or W.

TRBV23-1 CASSHPGLAVTDTQYF
TRBV2 CASSEGLGETQYF
TRBV9 CASSVGQPVNEQFF
TRBV19 CATSRLNNNNEQFF
TRBV28 CASESVKNIQYF
TRBV10-3 CAIGYEPYNYGYTF
TRBV25-1 CASSEWGGKAEQFF
TRBV28 CASGRGSYNEQFF
TRBV29-1 CSVEDWEGYEQYF
TRBV9 CASSPPEGRRRNTEAFF
TRBV28 CASSLSRPGLAVLPPSYEQYF
TRBV29-1 CSVAQLLAGNEQYF
TRBV5-1 CASSLTGDQETQYF
TRBV5-6 CASSNHFRYSQETQYF
TRBV5-1 CASGGTGFYGYTF
TRBV29-1 CSVSDSPEGYTF
TRBV10-3 CAISSGTPSSYEQYF
TRBV5-4 CASSFQNSYEQYF
TRBV18 CASSPADRSYTQYF
TRBV4-1 CASSLIGGGSAFF
TRBV30 CAWSVRGTQPQHF
TRBV11-2 CASSYLLAGVLDTQYF
TRBV13 CANKRGSTDTEAFF
TRBV30 CAWSAGHLNTEAFF
TRBV7-9 CASSLLRHEQYF
TRBV28 CASTAGGRFYNEQFF
TRBV25-1 CASSQYYGYTF
TRBV5-4 CASSHGGENIQYF
TRBV14 CASSQGLRADTQYF
TRBV20-1 CSAMTEEQYF
TRBV9 CASSVDRVRQFF
TRBV4-2 CASSYEVGGREQYF
TRBV2 CATHWDRGSDTQYF
TRBV30 CAWSAGTSPREQYF
TRBV14 CASSPRTGGEEQYF
TRBV30 CAEQTGGNEAFF
TRBV6-6 CASSYGTSGRNEQFF
TRBV30 CAWDWGGHSTDTQYF
TRBV9 CASSELGGNEQFF
TRBV7-9 CASSLQGTNEKLFF
TRBV28 CASNRRATDPDTQYF